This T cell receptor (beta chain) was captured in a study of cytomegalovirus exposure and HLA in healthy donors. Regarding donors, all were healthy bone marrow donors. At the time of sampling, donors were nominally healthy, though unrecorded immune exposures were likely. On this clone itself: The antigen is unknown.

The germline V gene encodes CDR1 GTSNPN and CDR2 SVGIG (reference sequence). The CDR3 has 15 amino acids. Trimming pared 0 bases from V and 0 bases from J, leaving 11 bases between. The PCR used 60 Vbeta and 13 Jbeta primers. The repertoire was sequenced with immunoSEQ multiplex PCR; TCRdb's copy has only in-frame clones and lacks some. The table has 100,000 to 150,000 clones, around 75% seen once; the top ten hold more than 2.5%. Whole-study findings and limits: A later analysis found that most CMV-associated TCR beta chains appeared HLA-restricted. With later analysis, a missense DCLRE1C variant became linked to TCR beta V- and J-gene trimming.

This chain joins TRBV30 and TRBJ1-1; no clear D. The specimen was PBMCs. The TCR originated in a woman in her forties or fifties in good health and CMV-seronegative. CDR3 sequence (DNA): TGTGCCTGGAGTGTTTTGGGAGGTGTGAACACTGAAGCTTTCTTT. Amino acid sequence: CAWSVLGGVNTEAFF. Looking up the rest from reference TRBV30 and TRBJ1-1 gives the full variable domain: SQTIHQWPATLVQPVGSPLSLECTVEGTSNPNLYWYRQAAGRGLQLLFYSVGIGQISSEVPQNLSASRPQDRQFILSSKKLLLSDSGFYLCAWSVLGGVNTEAFFGQGTRLTVV.